The entry that follows covers one T cell receptor beta chain sequence. The antigen remains undetermined. This CDR3 has 14 residues. The V gene end was trimmed by 9 bases and the J gene end by 2 bases; junction bases not matched to a gene: 3. Germline V lookup: CDR1 LNHNV, CDR2 YYDKDF (reference sequence). The sample originates from a study of T cells in Graves' hyperthyroidism and ophthalmopathy. RNA transcripts provided the source from which TCR beta CDR3 regions were amplified. A first-round RT-PCR of the TCR CDR3 used the HTBI primer set. Using its own MiXCR run on the multiplex PCR reads, TCRdb lists one record per CDR3 protein. The sample lists more than 550,000 distinct CDR3 sequences; roughly 46% were seen once. Based on clinical symptoms, serum thyroxine and TRAb, thyroid ultrasound and orbital computed tomography, diagnoses were reached. Overall study findings and caveats: A 13 V-J model separated ophthalmopathy from stable hyperthyroidism.

This receptor was identified in an adult man with Graves' disease, either hyperthyroidism or ophthalmopathy (not recorded which). Sequencing was done on a sample of peripheral blood or thyroid tissue (not recorded which). This rearrangement joins TRBV15 to TRBJ2-6; TRBD1 agrees at 8 bases. This CDR3 reads CATSRGPGANVLTF. CDR3 nucleotides: TGTGCCACGTCCAGGGGGCCTGGGGCCAACGTCCTGACTTTC.